The rows below give T cell receptor beta chains drawn from one sample of a study of PD-L1 blockade in urothelial cancer. Libraries were prepared by immunoSEQ multiplex PCR; TCRdb keeps only in-frame clonotypes and omits some of them. The sample lists roughly 40,000 clones, about 90% occurring once. The sample consisted of PBMCs, taken around atezolizumab (anti-PD-L1) treatment. These receptors were obtained from a man aged 65 to 85 with urothelial cancer. The CDR3 runs from the conserved cysteine through the conserved F or W. The order of the fields is D gene, J gene, clone size, V gene, CDR3 DNA, CDR3 protein. A D gene is named only where the DNA matches it firmly. Clone sizes are given selectively: once, few, many, or a class where the clone is expanded.

>TRBD2|TRBJ2-7|once|TRBV9
TGTGCCAGCAGCGTAGCAGCGGGAGGTTCTTACGAGCAGTACTTC
CASSVAAGGSYEQYF
>-|TRBJ2-4|-|TRBV10-2
TGCGCCAGCTCCTCTCAGGGGTCCGGGAACATTCAGTACTTC
CASSSQGSGNIQYF
>TRBD1|TRBJ2-3|-|TRBV5-1
TGCGCCAGCAAGACAGGGGGAACGGTTAGCACAGATACGCAGTATTTT
CASKTGGTVSTDTQYF
>-|TRBJ1-2|-|TRBV6-6
TGTGCCAGCAGGCCCAACTGGGGGGGCGAGTCTGGCACCTTC
CASRPNWGGESGTF
>TRBD1|TRBJ2-2|-|TRBV28
TGTGCCAGCAGATCGACAGGGGTTCGAGCCGGGGAGCTGTTTTTT
CASRSTGVRAGELFF
>-|TRBJ2-7|-|TRBV21-1
TGTGCCAGCAGCATTTACAGGGGCTCCTACGAGCAGTACTTC
CASSIYRGSYEQYF
>TRBD1|TRBJ2-1|few|TRBV29-1
TGCAGCGGCCTTTCTTCGGACAGGGAAATCTTCTCCTACAATGAGCAGTTCTTC
CSGLSSDREIFSYNEQFF
>TRBD1|TRBJ2-5|-|TRBV7-7
TGTGCCAGCAGCTTAGTGGGACAGGGGGCCGAGACCCAGTACTTC
CASSLVGQGAETQYF
>-|TRBJ1-5|-|TRBV11-2
TGTGCCAGCAGCTCAACGGCGGGCAATCAGCCCCAGCATTTT
CASSSTAGNQPQHF
>-|TRBJ2-2|few|TRBV5-4
TGTGCCAGCAGCACCAGACTGTCGAACACCGGGGAGCTGTTTTTT
CASSTRLSNTGELFF
>TRBD2|TRBJ2-2|-|TRBV2
TGTGCCAGCAGGACTAGCGGTACGAACACCGGGGAGCTGTTTTTT
CASRTSGTNTGELFF
>TRBD1|TRBJ2-5|-|TRBV29-1
TGCAGCGAGGGGGCCGGCGAGACCCAGTACTTC
CSEGAGETQYF
>-|TRBJ2-2|-|TRBV29-1
TGCAGCGGGACCCCCCGGACAGTAGAACGGAACGCGAACACCGGGGAGCTGTTTTTT
CSGTPRTVERNANTGELFF
>TRBD2|TRBJ2-4|-|TRBV7-8
TGTGCCAGCAGCTCGGGACTAGCGGGAGTGGTTGAGCGAGCCAAAAACATTCAGTACTTC
CASSSGLAGVVERAKNIQYF